This TCR beta chain was observed in a study of cytomegalovirus exposure and HLA in healthy donors. Germline CDR1 SGHVS, CDR2 FNYEAQ. The CDR3 has 13 amino acids. V dropped 2 bases and J dropped 5 bases, with 9 bases sitting between them. Overall study results and limits: In a later analysis, TCR beta V- and J-gene trimming was associated with a missense DCLRE1C variant. Later on, an analysis tied approximately 17,000 TCR beta sequences to HLA alleles at 0.05 false discovery rate.

PCR primers comprised 60 Vbeta and 13 Jbeta primers. This table comes from immunoSEQ multiplex PCR, and its TCRdb copy is limited to in-frame clones, with some not included. Of under 150,000 clones in the sample, approximately 82% were seen once. This clone was observed a handful of times. Antigen: not known. Donors had nominal health at sampling but likely had unrecorded immune exposures. Material: PBMCs. The source of this sequence is a man between 25 and 39 years old in good health and CMV-seropositive. V and J are TRBV7-6 and TRBJ1-1; D unresolved. CDR3 in DNA: TGTGCCAGCAGCTTAAGCACGGGGACTGAAGCTTTCTTT. Amino acid sequence: CASSLSTGTEAFF.